Below, 27 T cell receptor beta chains from the same sample are listed, as sequenced in a study of cytomegalovirus exposure and HLA in healthy donors. Primers included in the PCR were 60 Vbeta and 13 Jbeta primers. The repertoire was sequenced with immunoSEQ multiplex PCR; TCRdb's copy has only in-frame clones and lacks some. The sample yields about 160,000 clones, roughly 70% seen once. Sequencing was done on a sample of PBMCs. These receptors were taken from a woman between 25 and 40 years old in good health and CMV-seronegative.

The rearrangement uses TRBV6-6 and TRBJ1-1; TRBD1 matches at 9 bases. Trimming at V came to 6 bases and at J to 1 base, leaving 3 bases not matched to a gene. The CDR3 consists of 14 residues. In germline, CDR1 is MNHNY, CDR2 SVGAGI (reference sequence). The CDR3 protein is CASSLTGGNTEAFF. The DNA of the CDR3 is TGTGCCAGCAGCCTGACAGGGGGGAACACTGAAGCTTTCTTT.

The table lists this clone with a few counts. This chain joins TRBV4-2 and TRBJ1-5; D call uncertain. Trimming removed 4 bases at V and 0 bases at J, with 10 bases between. The germline CDR1 and CDR2 sequences are LGHNA and YNFKEQ. The length of the CDR3 is 15 residues. Here the CDR3 reads CASSLTDSSNQPQHF. In DNA form, the CDR3 reads TGTGCCAGCAGCCTTACTGATTCTAGCAATCAGCCCCAGCATTTT.

The chain joins TRBV10-3 to TRBJ2-2, with 8 positions matching TRBD1. The trim removed 4 bases at V and 6 bases at J, leaving 16 bases unmatched. The CDR3 covers 18 residues. Per the germline V gene, CDR1 is ENHRY and CDR2 is SYGVKD. The CDR3 DNA reads TGTGCCATCAGTGGCAGGGGGCGAGTAAGGATAGACGCCGGGGAGCTGTTTTTT. This gives the protein CAISGRGRVRIDAGELFF.

This clone was counted a few times. This rearrangement joins TRBV5-1 to TRBJ2-1; D may be TRBD1 (6 bases). This CDR3 region has 12 residues. CDR1 SGHRS and CDR2 YFSETQ come from the germline V gene. V was cut by 4 bases and J by 10 bases, with 12 bases left in between. The CDR3 DNA reads as TGCGCCAGCAGCCCAAACAGGGCCGAGCAGTTCTTC. It yields the protein CASSPNRAEQFF.

CDR3 region: CASKGQGYEQYF. Here the CDR3 DNA reads TGTGCCAGCAAGGGACAGGGCTACGAGCAGTACTTC. The rearrangement uses TRBV2 and TRBJ2-7, with 9 bases that match TRBD1. Germline CDR1 is SNHLY and CDR2 is FYNNEI. V dropped 7 bases and J dropped 3; count of bases not matched to a gene: 1. The CDR3 is made up of 12 amino acids.

In this sample, this clone turned up once. The chain combines TRBV2 with TRBJ1-6; D is unresolved. Trimming shortened V by 3 bases and J by 10 bases, and 16 bases separated the two germline ends. CDR3 length: 15 amino acids. The germline gives CDR1 SNHLY, CDR2 FYNNEI. Here the CDR3 reads CASSDYQAVASPLHF. CDR3 in DNA: TGTGCCAGCAGTGACTATCAGGCAGTTGCATCACCCCTCCACTTT.

The chain joins TRBV4-2 to TRBJ2-1; 8 bases map to TRBD2. The CDR3 loop spans 16 amino acids. Germline assignment: CDR1 LGHNA and CDR2 YNFKEQ. The V segment lost 8 bases and the J segment 0 bases; nucleotides outside the gene matches: 9. CDR3 coding DNA: TGTGCCAGCCATCCGGGGGGGACTCCCTCCTACAATGAGCAGTTCTTC. Protein product: CASHPGGTPSYNEQFF.

J is TRBJ2-7 and V is TRBV29-1; TRBD2 matches at 8 bases. Germline-derived CDR1 and CDR2 are SQVTM and ANQGSEA. V dropped 3 bases and J dropped 2; count of bases not matched to a gene: 6. This CDR3 is built from 14 residues. CDR3 residues: CSVDARGGTYEQYF. In DNA form, the CDR3 reads TGCAGCGTTGACGCTCGGGGGGGGACCTACGAGCAGTACTTC.

This sequence joins TRBV27 and TRBJ2-2; the match to TRBD2 covers 8 bases. The CDR3 contains 15 residues. V shed 4 bases, J shed 2 bases, and the junction held 3 bases outside the gene matches. CDR1 MNHEY and CDR2 SMNVEV come from the germline V gene (reference sequence). In DNA, the CDR3 is TGTGCCAGCAGTTATAGCGGGGTAAACACCGGGGAGCTGTTTTTT. Protein sequence: CASSYSGVNTGELFF.

The V and J genes are TRBV5-4 and TRBJ2-2, with a possible D match to TRBD1 (7 bases). Germline CDR1 SGHNT, CDR2 YYREEE (reference sequence). The CDR3 spans 16 residues. V was shortened by 2 bases and J by 7 bases, with 18 bases between the two germline ends. The DNA of the CDR3 is TGTGCCAGCAGCTTTGCTGGGGCAGGGGGGATCGGGGAGCTGTTTTTT. It codes for CASSFAGAGGIGELFF.

The J gene is TRBJ1-4, the V gene TRBV7-2; no firm D call. Germline CDR1 SGHTA, CDR2 FQGNSA. The CDR3 is 15 residues long. Trimming took 2 bases from V and 7 from J, leaving 14 bases between them. The CDR3 region has the DNA TGTGCCAGCAGCTTATCACCAGCGGGTGGTGAAAAACTGTTTTTT. It is translated as CASSLSPAGGEKLFF.

The gene calls are TRBV27 and TRBJ1-4; weak D call: TRBD1 (5 bases). The CDR3 runs to 16 residues. Germline assignment: CDR1 MNHEY and CDR2 SMNVEV (reference sequence). Trimming stripped 5 bases from V and 4 bases from J, with 17 bases between. DNA of the CDR3: TGTGCCAGCAGTCGAAGGTTTGGGGGGAATAATGAAAAACTGTTTTTT. It encodes CASSRRFGGNNEKLFF.

The chain uses TRBV4-1 and TRBJ1-5; maybe TRBD1 (5 bases). CDR3 length: 15 amino acids. Germline CDR1 MGHRA, CDR2 YSYEKL. With 1 base removed from V and 4 bases from J, the gap between germline ends came to 11 bases. In DNA form, the CDR3 reads TGCGCCAGCAGCCAAGTGCAGGGTTGGAATCAGCCCCAGCATTTT. Translation: CASSQVQGWNQPQHF.

In its sample, this clone was seen a few times. The V and J genes are TRBV7-9 and TRBJ2-6, with D perhaps matching TRBD1 (6 bases). CDR3 length: 15 amino acids. V dropped 2 bases and J dropped 7 bases, with 12 bases sitting between them. Germline CDR1 reads SEHNR; CDR2 reads FQNEAQ (reference sequence). CDR3 region: CASSLYRDVANVLTF. The CDR3 DNA sequence: TGTGCCAGCAGCTTATACAGGGACGTAGCCAACGTCCTGACTTTC.

This clone was recorded a few times. The CDR3 nucleotides read TGTGCCATCAGTGAGTCTTCGGTTCCTTATAATTCACCCCTCCACTTT. Protein: CAISESSVPYNSPLHF. V gene TRBV10-3 combines with J gene TRBJ1-6; D is ambiguous. Germline V CDR1 and CDR2: ENHRY, SYGVKD. V lost 0 bases to trimming and J lost 4 bases, with 10 bases between them. The CDR3 covers 16 residues.

The rearrangement joins TRBV7-3 to TRBJ2-3, with 7 bases aligning to TRBD2. Germline lookup yields CDR1 SGHTA and CDR2 FQGTGA. Germline trimming cut 5 bases from V and 0 bases from J; bases unmatched to any gene: 5. This CDR3 comprises 15 residues. The CDR3 coding sequence is TGTGCCAGCAGCGAAAATAGCGGGAGCACAGATACGCAGTATTTT. Translation: CASSENSGSTDTQYF.

The chain uses TRBV28 and TRBJ1-5; D is unresolved. From germline, CDR1 is MDHEN and CDR2 SYDVKM. V gave up 2 bases and J gave up 4 bases, with 21 bases separating them. CDR3 length equals 18 residues. The CDR3 sequence is CASSLAYFAERRNQPQHF. The DNA of the CDR3 is TGTGCCAGCAGTTTAGCATACTTCGCGGAGAGAAGGAATCAGCCCCAGCATTTT.

This clone was detected a few times. The rearrangement links TRBV10-3 to TRBJ2-7; 9 bases map to TRBD1. Germline V gene lookup returns CDR1 ENHRY and CDR2 SYGVKD. The trim removed 5 bases at V and 5 bases at J, leaving 13 bases unmatched. The CDR3 contains 16 residues. The CDR3 loop is CAISYLRTGEGNEQYF. The CDR3 nucleotides are TGTGCCATCAGTTATCTTCGGACAGGGGAAGGCAACGAGCAGTACTTC.

This clone was detected only a few times. The V call is TRBV19, the J call TRBJ1-1; 8 bases fit TRBD1. Germline V gives CDR1 LNHDA, CDR2 SQIVND (reference sequence). V lost 10 bases, J lost 1 base, and 5 bases stayed unmatched. The CDR3 sequence is 13 residues long. CDR3 amino acids: CATGGRTNTEAFF. The CDR3 DNA is TGTGCCACAGGGGGCAGGACGAACACTGAAGCTTTCTTT.

The chain couples TRBV6-5 to TRBJ2-1; D is unresolved. The ends were cut back, 6 bases at V and 4 bases at J, with 16 bases in the middle. This CDR3 has 15 residues. Germline CDR1 MNHEY, CDR2 SVGAGI. The CDR3: CASSPTADSYNEQFF. Here the CDR3 DNA reads TGTGCCAGCAGCCCCACTGCCGACTCGTACAATGAGCAGTTCTTC.

This clone has more than one count but fewer than ten. This rearrangement joins TRBV11-3 to TRBJ2-1; TRBD2 matches 8 bases. The CDR3 contains 16 residues. Germline V gene lookup returns CDR1 SGHNT and CDR2 YENEEA. V was clipped by 2 bases and J by 9 bases; unmatched bases: 12. The CDR3 loop is CASSLRSGGPFGEQFF. In DNA, the CDR3 is TGTGCCAGCAGCTTAAGGTCGGGAGGGCCGTTCGGTGAGCAGTTCTTC.

This chain connects TRBV11-2 to TRBJ2-1; TRBD2 agrees at 10 bases. J was trimmed by 7 bases and V by 5 bases; bases with no gene match: 8. The germline V gene has CDR1 SGHAT and CDR2 FQNNGV. The CDR3 loop spans 15 amino acids. CDR3 amino acids: CASSPGASGRNEQFF. The CDR3 nucleotides read TGTGCCAGCAGCCCAGGGGCTAGCGGGAGAAATGAGCAGTTCTTC.

The chain employs TRBV5-4 and TRBJ2-7, with 7 bases matching TRBD2. This CDR3 is 13 amino acids long. Germline CDR1 SGHNT, CDR2 YYREEE (reference sequence). J lost 3 bases, V lost 4 bases, and 4 bases had no gene match. The DNA for the CDR3 is TGTGCCAGCAGCCACGGGACTAACTACGAGCAGTACTTC. Encoded protein: CASSHGTNYEQYF.

This chain connects TRBV18 to TRBJ2-1, with 10 bases that match TRBD2. V shed 1 base and J 2 bases; nucleotides not matched to a gene: 14. From germline, CDR1 is KGHSH and CDR2 LQKENI. The CDR3 totals 20 residues. CDR3 region: CASSPLTRGGLAGAYNEQFF. The CDR3 bases are TGTGCCAGCTCACCACTGACGAGAGGAGGGCTAGCGGGGGCCTACAATGAGCAGTTCTTC. Full variable domain (remainder filled in from reference TRBV18 and TRBJ2-1): NAGVMQNPRHLVRRRGQEARLRCSPMKGHSHVYWYRQLPEEGLKFMVYLQKENIIDESGMPKERFSAEFPKEGPSILRIQQVVRGDSAAYFCASSPLTRGGLAGAYNEQFFGPGTRLTVL.

The CDR3 DNA follows: TGTGCCAGCAGCACCCAACCGGGACAGGGGCTCGGCTACACCTTC. Amino acid sequence: CASSTQPGQGLGYTF. V is TRBV7-2 and J is TRBJ1-2, with TRBD1 matching over 10 bases. With 5 bases clipped from V and 8 bases from J, the junction kept 11 bases outside the gene matches. The V gene's germline CDR1 is SGHTA and CDR2 FQGNSA. This CDR3 contains 15 residues.

This clone was detected a few times. This chain links TRBV5-6 with TRBJ1-1; possibly TRBD1 for D (5 bases). V lost 1 base, J lost 6 bases, and 7 bases lay in between. This CDR3 has 12 residues. Germline CDR1 reads SGHDT; CDR2 reads YYEEEE. The CDR3: CASSLQGAEAFF. As DNA, the CDR3 is TGTGCCAGCAGCTTGCAGGGCGCTGAAGCTTTCTTT.

The chain links TRBV6-5 to TRBJ2-1; TRBD2 aligns across 7 bases. Germline CDR1 reads MNHEY; CDR2 reads SVGAGI. The CDR3 totals 13 residues. The trim removed 6 bases at V and 5 bases at J, leaving 4 bases unmatched. The DNA of the CDR3 is TGTGCCAGCAGCAGCGGGACCAACAATGAGCAGTTCTTC. Translation gives CASSSGTNNEQFF.